This T cell receptor (beta chain) derives from a study of T cell responses to AZD1222 COVID-19 vaccine. General observations from the study: Donors were mostly white British, more females; clonal diversity possibly underestimated. Vaccination with two AZD1222 doses was followed by a rise in Spike-specific TCR breadth and depth. Dominant CD4 TCR responses targeted spike regions 160-218 and 743-854.

Second doses at about 4 or about 12 weeks were pooled. Using immunoSEQ multiplex PCR, the repertoire was profiled, and TCRdb retains in-frame clones only, with some absent. Here the sample spans under 110,000 clones, 80% to 95% being singletons. As for this clone: Its antigen is as yet unknown.

This CDR3 spans 16 amino acids. CDR1 and CDR2 from the germline V gene are SGDLS and YYNGEE. The ends were cut back, 4 bases at V and 9 bases at J, with 25 bases in the middle. The clonotype originates from an adult who received the AZD1222 COVID-19 vaccine. The material sequenced was peripheral blood, taken 28 days after the second AZD1222 dose. V usage is TRBV9 and J usage is TRBJ1-2, with D hard to call. CDR3 loop: CASSLTDGNSGYSYTF. CDR3 DNA: TGTGCCAGCAGCCTCACGGACGGAAACTCGGGGTATAGCTACACCTTC.